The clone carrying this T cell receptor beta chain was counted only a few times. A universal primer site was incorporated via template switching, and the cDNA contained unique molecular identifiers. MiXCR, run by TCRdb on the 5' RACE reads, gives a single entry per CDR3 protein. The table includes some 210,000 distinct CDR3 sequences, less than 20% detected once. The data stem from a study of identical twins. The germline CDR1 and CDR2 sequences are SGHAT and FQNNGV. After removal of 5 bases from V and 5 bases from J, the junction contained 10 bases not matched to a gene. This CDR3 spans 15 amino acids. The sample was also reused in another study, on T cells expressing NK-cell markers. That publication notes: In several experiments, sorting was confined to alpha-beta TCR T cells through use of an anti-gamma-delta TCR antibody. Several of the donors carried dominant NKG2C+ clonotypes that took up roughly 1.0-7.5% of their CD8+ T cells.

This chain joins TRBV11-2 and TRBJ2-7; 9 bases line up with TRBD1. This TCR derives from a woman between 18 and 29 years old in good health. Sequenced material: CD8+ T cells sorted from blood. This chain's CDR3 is CASSVRTGAGDEQYF. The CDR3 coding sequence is TGTGCCAGCAGCGTCCGGACAGGGGCGGGGGACGAGCAGTACTTC.